This TCR beta chain was retrieved from a study of beta chain features in type 1 diabetes. Reverse transcription of all isolated RNA meant that expressed TCRB transcripts were sequenced. The table came from immunoSEQ multiplex PCR; TCRdb's copy has only in-frame clones and leaves some out. The sample holds a few hundred thousand clones, over 13% seen once. This clone was detected only a few times. Its target is not known. Study results and limitations: Patients and controls would share equally any PCR tilt toward shorter templates.

The sequenced sample consisted of naive CD4+ T cells from blood. This clonotype was sampled from a woman between 18 and 29 years old in good health.

The CDR3 region is CASKPPGLAGAGDEQFF. The CDR3 DNA reads as TGCGCCAGCAAGCCTCCGGGACTAGCGGGAGCCGGGGATGAGCAGTTCTTC. V is TRBV5-1 and J is TRBJ2-1; 14 bases match TRBD2. CDR3 size: 17 residues. J lost 8 bases, V lost 6 bases, and 13 bases had no gene match. CDR1 and CDR2 from the germline V gene are SGHRS and YFSETQ.